Described below is a single T cell receptor beta chain sequence and its context. The antigen remains undetermined. RNA was extracted with the RNeasy kit, and a quantity of roughly 0.5 to 1 ug was reverse transcribed using random hexamers. MiXCR, run by TCRdb on the immunoSEQ multiplex PCR reads, gives a single entry per CDR3 protein. The repertoire holds around 170,000 distinct CDR3 sequences, with around 95% as singletons. The sample comes from a study of CD8 T cells in Susac syndrome. Across the whole study: Patients with Susac syndrome were therapy-naive, taking corticosteroids, with some also receiving intravenous immunoglobulin, or taking intravenous immunoglobulin alone at the time their blood was drawn. The study, taken as a whole, reports: Acknowledgment was made by the study that its TCR sequencing and HLA analysis involved a relatively small number of individuals.

The CDR3 contains 14 residues. Germline assignment: CDR1 SGHRS and CDR2 YFSETQ. The J segment lost 5 bases and the V segment lost 4 bases, leaving 7 bases of the junction unmatched. TEMRA cells underwent FACS enrichment and CD8+ and CD4+ T cells underwent negative isolation. Sample: CD4+ T cells from PBMCs. The clonotype originates from a human donor with Susac syndrome. The V call is TRBV5-1, the J call TRBJ2-3; 7 bases agree with TRBD1. The CDR3 is CASSGGSGGDTQYF. CDR3 nucleotide sequence: TGCGCCAGCAGCGGAGGATCAGGGGGAGATACGCAGTATTTT.